In this sample, the clone carrying this T cell receptor beta chain turned up a few times. Its antigen is unidentified. These data originate in a study of T cell responses to AZD1222 COVID-19 vaccine. Method: immunoSEQ multiplex PCR; TCRdb's copy keeps in-frame clones and lacks some. Of about 150,000 clones in the sample, 85% to 95% were seen once. Germline assignment: CDR1 LGHDT and CDR2 YNNKEL (reference sequence). The V end was cut by 0 bases, the J end by 3 bases, with 2 bases between. The CDR3 contains 12 residues. Study-wide points: Across the whole spike, CD4 TCRs peaked at regions 160-218 and 743-854.

Sequencing used peripheral blood, obtained on day 0 of AZD1222 vaccination. The chain joins TRBV3-1 (or the pseudogene TRBV3-2) to TRBJ1-2; D gene ambiguous. This clonotype was obtained from an adult in good health. This CDR3 is CASSQEDYGYTF. The CDR3 region has the DNA TGTGCCAGCAGCCAAGAGGACTATGGCTACACCTTC.